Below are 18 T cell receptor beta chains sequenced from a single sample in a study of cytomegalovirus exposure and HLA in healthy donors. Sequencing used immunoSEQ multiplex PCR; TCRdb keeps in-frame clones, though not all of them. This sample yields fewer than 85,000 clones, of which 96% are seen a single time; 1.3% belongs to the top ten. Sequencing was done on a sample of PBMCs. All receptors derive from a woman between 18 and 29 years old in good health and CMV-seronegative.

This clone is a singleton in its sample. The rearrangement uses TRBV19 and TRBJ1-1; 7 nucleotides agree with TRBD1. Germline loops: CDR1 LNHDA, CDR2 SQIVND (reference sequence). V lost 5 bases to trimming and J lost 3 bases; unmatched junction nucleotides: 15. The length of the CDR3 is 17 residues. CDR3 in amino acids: CASSEWARGYLDTEAFF. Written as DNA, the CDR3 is TGTGCCAGTAGTGAATGGGCCAGGGGGTATTTGGACACTGAAGCTTTCTTT.

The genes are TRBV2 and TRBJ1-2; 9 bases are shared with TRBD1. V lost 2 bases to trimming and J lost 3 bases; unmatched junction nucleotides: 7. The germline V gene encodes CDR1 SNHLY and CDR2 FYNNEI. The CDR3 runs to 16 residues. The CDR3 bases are TGTGCCAGCAGTGAAATAAGCCGGACAGGGGACTATGGCTACACCTTC. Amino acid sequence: CASSEISRTGDYGYTF. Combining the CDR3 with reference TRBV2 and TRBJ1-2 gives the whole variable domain EPEVTQTPSHQVTQMGQEVILRCVPISNHLYFYWYRQILGQKVEFLVSFYNNEISEKSEIFDDQFSVERPDGSNFTLKIRSTKLEDSAMYFCASSEISRTGDYGYTFGSGTRLTVV.

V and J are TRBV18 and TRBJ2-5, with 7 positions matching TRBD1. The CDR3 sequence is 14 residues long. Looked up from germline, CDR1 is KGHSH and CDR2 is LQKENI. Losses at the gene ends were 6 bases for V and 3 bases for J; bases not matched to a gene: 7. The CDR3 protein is CASSSRTGEETQYF. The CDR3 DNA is TGTGCCAGCTCGTCAAGGACAGGAGAAGAGACCCAGTACTTC.

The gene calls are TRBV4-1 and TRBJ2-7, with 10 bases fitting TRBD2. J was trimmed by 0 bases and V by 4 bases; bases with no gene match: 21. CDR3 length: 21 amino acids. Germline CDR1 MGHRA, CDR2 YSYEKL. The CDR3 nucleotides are TGCGCCAGCAGCCGAAAAACTAGCGGGATAAGAGAGAGAACCAGCTCCTACGAGCAGTACTTC. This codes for CASSRKTSGIRERTSSYEQYF.

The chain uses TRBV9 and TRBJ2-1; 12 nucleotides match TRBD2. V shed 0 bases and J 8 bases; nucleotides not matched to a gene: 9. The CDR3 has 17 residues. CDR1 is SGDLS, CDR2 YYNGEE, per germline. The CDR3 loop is CASSVVPASGRGDEQFF. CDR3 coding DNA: TGTGCCAGCAGCGTAGTCCCGGCTAGCGGGAGGGGGGATGAGCAGTTCTTC.

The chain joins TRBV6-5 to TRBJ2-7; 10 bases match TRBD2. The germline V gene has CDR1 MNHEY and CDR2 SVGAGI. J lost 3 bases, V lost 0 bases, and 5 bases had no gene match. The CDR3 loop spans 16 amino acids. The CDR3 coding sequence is TGTGCCAGCAGTTACTCTCCCCTAGCGGGAGTCTACGAGCAGTACTTC. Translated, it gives CASSYSPLAGVYEQYF.

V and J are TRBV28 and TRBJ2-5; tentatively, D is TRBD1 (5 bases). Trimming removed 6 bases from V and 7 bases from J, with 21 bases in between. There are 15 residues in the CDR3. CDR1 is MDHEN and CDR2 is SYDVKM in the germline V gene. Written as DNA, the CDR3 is TGTGCCAGCAGACCTCGGACGTCGAAAAGGGGGACCCAGTACTTC. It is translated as CASRPRTSKRGTQYF.

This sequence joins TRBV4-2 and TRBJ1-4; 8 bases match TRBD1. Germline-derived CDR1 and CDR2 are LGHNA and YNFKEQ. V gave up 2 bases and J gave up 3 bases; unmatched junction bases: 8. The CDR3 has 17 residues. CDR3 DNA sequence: TGTGCCAGCAGCCAACGGCAGGGGGCAGGTGCTAATGAAAAACTGTTTTTT. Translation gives CASSQRQGAGANEKLFF.

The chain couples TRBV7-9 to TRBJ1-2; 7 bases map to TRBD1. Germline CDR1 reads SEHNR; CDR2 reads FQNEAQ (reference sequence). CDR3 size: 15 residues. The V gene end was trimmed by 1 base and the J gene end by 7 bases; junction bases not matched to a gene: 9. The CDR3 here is CASSLEGAVIRGYTF. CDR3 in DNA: TGTGCCAGCAGCTTAGAGGGGGCAGTAATACGTGGCTACACCTTC.

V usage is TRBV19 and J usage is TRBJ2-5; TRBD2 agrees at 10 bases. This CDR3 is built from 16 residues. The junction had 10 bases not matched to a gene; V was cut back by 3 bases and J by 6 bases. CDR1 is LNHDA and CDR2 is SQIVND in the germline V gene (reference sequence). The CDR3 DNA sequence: TGTGCCAGTAGTATCTCTAGCGGGAGTTCGGGAAAGACCCAGTACTTC. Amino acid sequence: CASSISSGSSGKTQYF.

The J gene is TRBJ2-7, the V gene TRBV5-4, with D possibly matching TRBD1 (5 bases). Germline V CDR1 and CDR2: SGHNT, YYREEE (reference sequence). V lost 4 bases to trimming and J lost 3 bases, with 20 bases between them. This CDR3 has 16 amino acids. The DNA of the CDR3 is TGTGCCAGCAGCGTGTCCTGGGGCTCCCCCTACTACGAGCAGTACTTC. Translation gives CASSVSWGSPYYEQYF.

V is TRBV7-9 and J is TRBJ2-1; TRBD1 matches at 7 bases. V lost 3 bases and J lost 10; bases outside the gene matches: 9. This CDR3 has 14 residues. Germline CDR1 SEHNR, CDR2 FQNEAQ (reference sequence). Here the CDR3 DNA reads TGTGCCAGCAGCTTCACAGGGGTCCGGTTCGAGCAGTTCTTC. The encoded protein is CASSFTGVRFEQFF.

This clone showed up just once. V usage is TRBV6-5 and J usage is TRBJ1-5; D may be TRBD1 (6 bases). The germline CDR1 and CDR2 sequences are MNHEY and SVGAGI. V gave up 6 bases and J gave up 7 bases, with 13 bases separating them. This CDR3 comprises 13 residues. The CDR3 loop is CASRETGSQPQHF. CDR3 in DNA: TGTGCCAGCAGGGAGACAGGTAGCCAGCCCCAGCATTTT.

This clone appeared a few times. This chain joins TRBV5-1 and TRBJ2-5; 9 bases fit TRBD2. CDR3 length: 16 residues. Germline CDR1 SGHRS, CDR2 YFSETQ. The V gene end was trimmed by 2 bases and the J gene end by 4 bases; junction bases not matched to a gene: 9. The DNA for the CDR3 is TGCGCCAGCAGCTTTAGCGGGAGTGGACTGACAGAGACCCAGTACTTC. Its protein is CASSFSGSGLTETQYF.

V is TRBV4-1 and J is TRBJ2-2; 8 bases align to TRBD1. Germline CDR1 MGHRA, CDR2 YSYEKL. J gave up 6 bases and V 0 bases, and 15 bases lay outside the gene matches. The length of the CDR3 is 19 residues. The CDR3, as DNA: TGCGCCAGCAGCCAAGATTCGAGGACAGGGTTTAGTTTATCCGGGGAGCTGTTTTTT. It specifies CASSQDSRTGFSLSGELFF.

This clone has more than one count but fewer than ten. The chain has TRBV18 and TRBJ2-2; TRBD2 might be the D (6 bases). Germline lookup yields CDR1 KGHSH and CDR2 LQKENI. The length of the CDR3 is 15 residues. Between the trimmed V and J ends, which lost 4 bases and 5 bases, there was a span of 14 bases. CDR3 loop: CASSQGEARTGELFF. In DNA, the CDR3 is TGTGCCAGCTCACAAGGGGAGGCGAGGACCGGGGAGCTGTTTTTT. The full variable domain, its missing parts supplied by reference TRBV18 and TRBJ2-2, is NAGVMQNPRHLVRRRGQEARLRCSPMKGHSHVYWYRQLPEEGLKFMVYLQKENIIDESGMPKERFSAEFPKEGPSILRIQQVVRGDSAAYFCASSQGEARTGELFFGEGSRLTVL.

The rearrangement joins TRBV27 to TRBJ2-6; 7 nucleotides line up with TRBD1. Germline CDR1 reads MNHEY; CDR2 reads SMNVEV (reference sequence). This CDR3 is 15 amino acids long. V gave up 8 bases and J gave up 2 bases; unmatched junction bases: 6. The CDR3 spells CASGQGVAGANVLTF. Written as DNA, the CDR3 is TGTGCCAGCGGGCAGGGGGTTGCTGGGGCCAACGTCCTGACTTTC.

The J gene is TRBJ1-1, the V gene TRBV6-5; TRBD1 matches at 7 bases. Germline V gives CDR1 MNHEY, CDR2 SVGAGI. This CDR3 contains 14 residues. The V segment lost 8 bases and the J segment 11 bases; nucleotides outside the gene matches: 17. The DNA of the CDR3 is TGTGCCAGCCACCAGGTGAAGACGGGACAGCGGGCTTTCTTT. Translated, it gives CASHQVKTGQRAFF.